The 4 T cell receptor beta chains in this list originate from one sample, sequenced in a study of blood T cell repertoires in COVID-19. Clones were sequenced by immunoSEQ multiplex PCR, and TCRdb holds only the in-frame ones, with some missing. The sample shows about 250,000 clones, 86% of them seen only once. The sample was peripheral blood. The receptors were gathered from a woman older than 75 with COVID-19, enrolled during active disease.

The chain joins TRBV18 to TRBJ2-7; the D gene is possibly TRBD2 (6 bases). CDR3 length: 13 amino acids. Germline CDR1 reads KGHSH; CDR2 reads LQKENI. V was shortened by 3 bases and J by 4 bases, with 10 bases between the two germline ends. For the CDR3, the DNA is TGTGCCAGCTCACCGGAGAGCGGGTACGAGCAGTACTTC. It is translated as CASSPESGYEQYF.

This clone was seen only once. This chain links TRBV3-1 (or the pseudogene TRBV3-2) with TRBJ1-4; D uncertain. The CDR3 is 11 amino acids. Trimming took 3 bases from V and 7 from J, leaving 3 bases between them. CDR1 and CDR2 from the germline V gene are LGHDT and YNNKEL (reference sequence). This chain's CDR3 is CASSHFEKLFF. DNA for the CDR3: TGTGCCAGCAGCCACTTTGAAAAACTGTTTTTT.

The CDR3 loop is CATSSGAKLAWSSYNEQFF. The CDR3, as DNA: TGTGCCACCAGTTCTGGGGCCAAACTAGCGTGGAGCTCCTACAATGAGCAGTTCTTC. This chain uses TRBV24-1 with TRBJ2-1, with 7 bases that match TRBD2. From germline, CDR1 is KGHDR and CDR2 SFDVKD. J lost 0 bases, V lost 6 bases, and 16 bases had no gene match. CDR3 length: 19 residues.

The chain employs TRBV6-1 and TRBJ1-3; unclear D gene. V was clipped by 0 bases and J by 1 base, with 7 bases between them. The germline V gene encodes CDR1 MNHNS and CDR2 SASEGT. The CDR3 is 15 amino acids. CDR3 nucleotides: TGTGCCAGCAGTGAAGCCCCAGGATCTGGAAACACCATATATTTT. This sequence encodes CASSEAPGSGNTIYF.